Listed here is a single TCR beta chain. The data belong to a study of control samples from healthy donors and cancer patients. The V end lost 5 bases, the J end lost 4 bases, and 14 bases lay between the germline ends. From germline, CDR1 is MRHNA and CDR2 SNTAGT. CDR3 length: 14 residues. The protocol was immunoSEQ multiplex PCR, while the TCRdb copy is restricted to in-frame clones and leaves out a portion. Here the sample spans 70,000 or so clones, over 65% being singletons. The source material was blood. This receptor was obtained from a man aged 50 to 59 in good health. The chain carries TRBV6-4 and TRBJ1-1; a weak D match, TRBD1 (5 bases). The CDR3 nucleotides read TGTGCCAGCAGTATCTTACAGGAGCCCACTGAAGCTTTCTTT. This encodes CASSILQEPTEAFF.